This TCR beta chain was found in a study of blood T cell repertoires in COVID-19 (dated by TCRdb to the early 2020s). Context from the whole study: Samples from collaborators originated in the United States, Italy and Spain and spanned both the acute and convalescent phases of COVID-19. The material from the prospective study consisted of cDNA or gDNA derived from T cells, B-cell-depleted T cells, or PBMCs. Deeply sampled blood TCRbeta repertoires from subjects exposed to, actively infected with, or recovered from COVID-19 were included in the dataset. A freely available public database, intended as a resource for researchers studying the immune response to SARS-CoV-2, is where the repertoires were released. Samples came from the ongoing ImmuneRACE study (first 160 participants) plus 1,254 subjects from 6 global collaborators. Nearly every sample came with metadata listing a de-identified subject ID, COVID-19 status, age in years and sex. Where available, HLA class I and class II types were taken from metadata supplied by the sample provider and were not determined by assay-based typing.

The CDR3 has 19 amino acids, counting the end cysteine and phenylalanine. Only the CDR3 DNA stays, 57 bases, in frame from base 1. Trimming leaves V shorter by 4 bases and J shorter by 2 bases, with the junction holding 10 bases beyond the gene matches. Via the germline V gene, CDR1 is SGHVS and CDR2 FQNEAQ. The collaborating institutions used their own protocols to collect whole blood in K2EDTA tubes. For TCRbeta analysis, collaborator samples were shipped as frozen whole blood, as isolated PBMCs, or as DNA extracted from either sample type. TCRbeta CDR3 regions were amplified from genomic DNA using the immunoSEQ Assay, a bias-controlled multiplex PCR. On the study's bioinformatics: Nucleated cell counts per sample were estimated from amplification of reference gene primers within the assay. Sequence reads were collapsed and filtered to measure the absolute abundance of every unique TCRbeta CDR3 rearrangement. For each sample, productive Simpson clonality was calculated as the square root of Simpson's diversity index across productive rearrangements. The table comes from immuneACCESS by way of TCRdb, which keeps in-frame sequences with V and J called. Part of the clones is missing from these tables; in studies checked, under half for an unresolved V gene and the rest for unknown reasons. Clone size and the V and J calls come from that table; the DNA yielded D and trimming. The table for this sample lists about 210,000 clones; approximately 84% of them were counted only once. The ten largest account for approximately 8% of the sample.

Study-wide findings and limitations: The amount of clinical and demographic metadata varied by source and participant and was provided uncurated.

A remark on this clone: Its specific antigen is unknown. No base quality values were provided; no much bigger clone lies one nucleotide off.

Here the chain combines TRBV7-8 and TRBJ2-2, with 13 junctional bases fitting TRBD2. The sample comprised peripheral blood. This TCR was sampled from a woman in her forties or fifties with active or convalescent COVID-19. For the CDR3, the sequence is CASSSYGLAGALNTGELFF. In nucleotides, the sequence is TGTGCCAGCAGCTCGTATGGACTAGCGGGGGCCCTAAACACCGGGGAGCTGTTTTTT.